This T cell receptor beta chain was sequenced during a study of blood T cell repertoires in COVID-19. The method was immunoSEQ multiplex PCR; TCRdb's version includes in-frame clones alone and lacks a portion of them. The sample has some 73,000 clones; roughly 80% are singletons. The CDR3 loop spans 19 amino acids. V dropped 2 bases and J dropped 2; count of bases not matched to a gene: 13. Germline values: CDR1 SGHRS, CDR2 YFSETQ. The sequenced sample consisted of peripheral blood. The chain couples TRBV5-1 to TRBJ2-3, with 11 bases identical to TRBD2. This sequence was found in a man aged 60 to 75 with acute or convalescent COVID-19. CDR3 nucleotides: TGCGCCAGCAGCTTCGCATTAGCGGGAGGGTATACTTCCACAGATACGCAGTATTTT. Translated, it gives CASSFALAGGYTSTDTQYF.